Below are 8 T cell receptor beta chains sequenced from a single sample in a study of human T cells and chemical hapten exposure. TCRdb re-analysed the RACE reads in MiXCR, keeping a single row per CDR3 protein. Of roughly 130,000 distinct CDR3 sequences listed, about 11% are singletons. Time point defined: patch test 3, about 24 weeks after DPC sensitization. The treatment denotes: therapeutic diphenylcyclopropenone sensitization with weekly scalp DPC. The sequenced sample was whole blood, obtained in connection with sensitization to the hapten diphenylcyclopropenone (DPC). The receptors here all came from a woman in her 50s with alopecia areata. Some clones in this sample may be carry-over from other donors' samples.

In its sample, this clonotype was seen many times. One end of the junction does not line up with germline, which may come from a read error. The gene calls are TRBV29-1 and TRBJ2-1; D unresolved. Germline loops: CDR1 SQVTM, CDR2 ANQGSEA. The CDR3 loop spans 12 amino acids. The CDR3 DNA follows: TGCAGCGTCGAAGGTCAAGGCGGTGAGCAGTTCTTC. Its translation: CSVEGQGGEQFF.

Notes on this clonotype: One end of the junction does not line up with germline, which may come from a read error. J is TRBJ1-1 and V is TRBV14; the match to TRBD1 covers 8 bases. CDR1 and CDR2 from the germline V gene are SGHDN and FVKESK. This CDR3 contains 15 residues. The CDR3 loop reads CASSQPGQVNPEAFF. The CDR3 DNA is TGTGCCAGCAGCCAGCCGGGACAGGTGAACCCTGAAGCTTTCTTT.

This clonotype has just a few counts. The chain carries TRBV12-5 and TRBJ1-2, with D possibly being TRBD1 (5 bases). The CDR3 consists of 11 residues. CDR1 is LGHNT and CDR2 is FRNRAP in the germline V gene. CDR3 nucleotide sequence: TGTGCCCTTACAGGATACTATGGCTACACCTTC. It yields the protein CALTGYYGYTF.

This clonotype was seen many times. The chain recombines TRBV6-2 or TRBV6-3 with TRBJ2-1; D is possibly TRBD1 (8 bases). The length of the CDR3 is 15 residues. The germline V gene has CDR1 MNHEY and CDR2 SVGEGT. V shed 10 bases and J shed 8 bases, with 24 bases lying between them. The DNA for the CDR3 is TGTGCCATCCCCGCTACTCCACAGGGGGGGCATGAGCAGTTCTTC. Amino acid sequence: CAIPATPQGGHEQFF.

The V call is TRBV7-9, the J call TRBJ2-1; D ambiguous. Germline CDR1 is SEHNR and CDR2 is FQNEAQ (reference sequence). The CDR3 sequence is 16 residues long. Deletions cut 1 base from V and 4 bases from J, with 14 bases between. CDR3 sequence: CASSLERTARYNEQFF. CDR3 coding DNA: TGTGCCAGCAGCTTAGAGAGGACGGCCCGATACAATGAGCAGTTCTTC. The full variable domain, completed using reference TRBV7-9 and TRBJ2-1, is DTGVSQNPRHKITKRGQNVTFRCDPISEHNRLYWYRQTLGQGPEFLTYFQNEAQLEKSRLLSDRFSAERPKGSFSTLEIQRTEQGDSAMYLCASSLERTARYNEQFFGPGTRLTVL.

The chain combines TRBV7-2 with TRBJ2-3; D may be TRBD1 (6 bases). V was clipped by 5 bases and J by 1 base, with 13 bases between them. The CDR3 totals 15 residues. CDR1 is SGHTA and CDR2 is FQGNSA in the germline V gene. CDR3 protein: CASSPQGLRTDTQYF. CDR3 nucleotide sequence: TGTGCCAGCAGCCCTCAGGGGTTACGCACAGATACGCAGTATTTT.

The chain couples TRBV28 to TRBJ2-1; no firm D call. V lost 4 bases and J lost 2, with 9 bases in between. Germline CDR1 is MDHEN and CDR2 is SYDVKM. The CDR3 is 14 amino acids. The CDR3 bases are TGTGCCAGCAGTTCCCCAAGGGCCTACAATGAGCAGTTCTTC. This translates into CASSSPRAYNEQFF.

The chain has TRBV10-3 and TRBJ1-6; D call uncertain. The length of the CDR3 is 16 residues. Germline V gene data show CDR1 as ENHRY and CDR2 as SYGVKD. V dropped 1 base and J dropped 0 bases, with 7 bases sitting between them. CDR3 nucleotides: TGTGCCATCAGTGAGTGGTTCAGCTCCTATAATTCACCCCTCCACTTT. Translation gives CAISEWFSSYNSPLHF.